These 27 T cell receptor beta chains were sequenced from one sample in a study of long-term antiretroviral therapy in people with HIV. Runs used v3.0 of the immunoSEQ assay and were done at survey level. Method: immunoSEQ multiplex PCR; TCRdb's copy keeps in-frame clones and lacks some. The table lists 45,000 to 50,000 clones, approximately 79% of them singletons. The source material was unsorted PBMCs, sampled 0.8 years after starting antiretroviral therapy. These receptors originate from a young woman with HIV.

CDR3 sequence (DNA): TGTGCCAGCAGCGCATTTTCAGGGGCCGGAAACACCATATATTTT. It translates to CASSAFSGAGNTIYF. The chain is built from TRBV11-2 and TRBJ1-3; weak D call: TRBD1 (6 bases). CDR1 is SGHAT and CDR2 is FQNNGV in the germline V gene. The CDR3 is 15 amino acids. The germline V and J ends were trimmed by 5 bases and 4 bases, with 15 bases remaining between them.

The V call is TRBV5-1, the J call TRBJ2-7; TRBD1 matches at 8 bases. The germline V gene has CDR1 SGHRS and CDR2 YFSETQ. The CDR3 has 15 amino acids. After removal of 4 bases from V and 3 bases from J, the junction contained 9 bases not matched to a gene. CDR3 in amino acids: CASSPPGQGSYEQYF. The CDR3 DNA reads as TGCGCCAGCAGCCCACCTGGACAGGGTAGCTACGAGCAGTACTTC.

The genes are TRBV5-1 and TRBJ2-1; 9 bases match TRBD2. V was pared by 0 bases and J by 4 bases, with 8 bases of the junction left unmatched. Germline CDR1 and CDR2: SGHRS and YFSETQ. This CDR3 is built from 17 residues. The CDR3 spells CASSLAVGSGSYNEQFF. CDR3 DNA: TGCGCCAGCAGCTTGGCCGTCGGTAGCGGGAGTTACAATGAGCAGTTCTTC. Full variable domain (outside the CDR3, taken from reference TRBV5-1 and TRBJ2-1): KAGVTQTPRYLIKTRGQQVTLSCSPISGHRSVSWYQQTPGQGLQFLFEYFSETQRNKGNFPGRFSGRQFSNSRSEMNVSTLELGDSALYLCASSLAVGSGSYNEQFFGPGTRLTVL.

The chain has TRBV6-5 and TRBJ1-5; unclear D gene. This CDR3 has 13 amino acids. V shed 1 base and J shed 16 bases, with 17 bases lying between them. The germline gives CDR1 MNHEY, CDR2 SVGAGI. The CDR3 nucleotides read TGTGCCAGCAGTTACTTGGGAACAGCCTACCTCCATTTT. The encoded protein is CASSYLGTAYLHF.

Only a few counts were recorded for this clone. V and J are TRBV7-8 and TRBJ1-5, with a weak D call TRBD1 (5 bases). The V end was cut by 4 bases, the J end by 4 bases, with 17 bases between. Germline values: CDR1 SGHVS, CDR2 FQNEAQ. The CDR3 runs to 16 residues. The CDR3 DNA reads TGTGCCAGCAGCTACTCCCGGCAGGGTCGAAATCAGCCCCAGCATTTT. Its protein product is CASSYSRQGRNQPQHF.

The chain employs TRBV7-9 and TRBJ2-2, with D unclear. Per germline, CDR1 SEHNR and CDR2 FQNEAQ (reference sequence). V lost 3 bases to trimming and J lost 0 bases, with 11 bases between them. The CDR3 runs to 16 residues. In nucleotides, the CDR3 is TGTGCCAGCAGCTTTGGCGGCGGAACGAACACCGGGGAGCTGTTTTTT. Amino acid sequence: CASSFGGGTNTGELFF.

The chain is built from TRBV10-2 and TRBJ2-7, with D perhaps matching TRBD1 (6 bases). This CDR3 has 16 amino acids. Germline CDR1 is WSHSY and CDR2 is SAAADI. With 5 bases removed from V and 0 bases from J, the gap between germline ends came to 17 bases. CDR3 loop: CASSQRQGSFSYEQYF. CDR3 bases: TGCGCCAGCAGTCAACGGCAGGGGTCCTTCTCCTACGAGCAGTACTTC.

In its sample, this clone was seen a few times. The chain uses TRBV27 and TRBJ2-7; tentative D call: TRBD2 (6 bases). Per the germline V gene, CDR1 is MNHEY and CDR2 is SMNVEV (reference sequence). V was shortened by 2 bases and J by 6 bases, with 17 bases between the two germline ends. The CDR3 has 15 amino acids. This CDR3 reads CASSLRRGGEPEQYF. CDR3 nucleotide sequence: TGTGCCAGCAGTTTAAGGAGAGGCGGGGAACCCGAGCAGTACTTC.

J is TRBJ2-7 and V is TRBV18, with a tentative D call TRBD2 (6 bases). The germline V and J ends were trimmed by 3 bases and 6 bases, with 18 bases remaining between them. This CDR3 is built from 15 residues. The germline CDR1 and CDR2 sequences are KGHSH and LQKENI. CDR3 sequence reads: CASSPVTSLSGEQYF. The CDR3 DNA sequence: TGTGCCAGCTCACCCGTAACTAGCCTGTCGGGCGAGCAGTACTTC.

The chain joins TRBV5-4 to TRBJ1-2; D possibly corresponds to TRBD1 (5 bases). The V gene lost 4 bases and the J gene lost 5 bases, with 12 bases spanning the gap. Germline CDR1 and CDR2: SGHNT and YYREEE (reference sequence). This CDR3 has 13 residues. The CDR3 sequence is CASSPRVLYGYTF. The CDR3 DNA is TGTGCCAGCAGCCCCAGGGTACTGTATGGCTACACCTTC.

V usage is TRBV28 and J usage is TRBJ2-1; 10 bases match TRBD2. The CDR3 extends over 17 amino acids. In germline, CDR1 is MDHEN, CDR2 SYDVKM. V dropped 6 bases and J dropped 4; count of bases not matched to a gene: 12. The CDR3 bases are TGTGCCAGCAGCCTATGGACTAGCGGACATCCTTACAATGAGCAGTTCTTC. Translated, it gives CASSLWTSGHPYNEQFF.

The chain has TRBV7-9 and TRBJ2-7; possible D gene TRBD2, 5 bases. The germline V gene has CDR1 SEHNR and CDR2 FQNEAQ (reference sequence). V dropped 5 bases and J dropped 2 bases, with 10 bases sitting between them. The CDR3 is made up of 13 amino acids. The CDR3 DNA is TGTGCCAGCAGCCCGGCTAGCCCCTACGAGCAGTACTTC. This gives the protein CASSPASPYEQYF.

The V and J genes are TRBV27 and TRBJ2-3, with TRBD2 as a possible D gene (5 bases). The CDR3 is made up of 16 amino acids. Trimming took off 5 bases at V and 0 bases at J, with 15 bases between the two ends. CDR1 is MNHEY, CDR2 SMNVEV, per germline (reference sequence). The CDR3 sequence is CASSPKGLASTDTQYF. The CDR3 DNA is TGTGCCAGCAGTCCCAAAGGACTCGCTAGCACAGATACGCAGTATTTT.

As to this clone: Relative to the germline gene, one junction end is altered; a read error may explain this. The rearrangement links TRBV7-7 to TRBJ2-7, with D possibly being TRBD1 (6 bases). There are 17 residues in the CDR3. CDR1 is SSHAT, CDR2 FNYEAQ, per germline (reference sequence). The CDR3 DNA reads as TGTGCTAGCAGCTTAGGACAGCCCTCCTTCCACTCCTACGAGCAGTACTTC. The encoded protein is CASSLGQPSFHSYEQYF.

The chain has TRBV27 and TRBJ2-5; no firm D call. Trimming removed 2 bases at V and 5 bases at J, with 9 bases between. CDR1 and CDR2 (germline): MNHEY, SMNVEV (reference sequence). The CDR3 extends over 13 amino acids. The CDR3 sequence: CASSLTFVETQYF. CDR3 bases: TGTGCCAGCAGTTTAACCTTTGTGGAGACCCAGTACTTC.

The V and J genes are TRBV6-5 and TRBJ1-3; D gene uncertain. Germline CDR1 MNHEY, CDR2 SVGAGI. The CDR3 extends over 14 amino acids. V was trimmed by 5 bases and J by 0 bases, leaving 8 bases between them. CDR3 sequence (DNA): TGTGCCAGCAGTGAGACGCTCTCTGGAAACACCATATATTTT. Protein: CASSETLSGNTIYF.

The chain carries TRBV9 and TRBJ2-5; TRBD2 matches 11 bases. The CDR3 is 16 amino acids. J lost 3 bases, V lost 0 bases, and 4 bases had no gene match. Germline lookup yields CDR1 SGDLS and CDR2 YYNGEE. Here the CDR3 DNA reads TGTGCCAGCAGCGTAGGGTCTAGCGGGAGGAAAGAGACCCAGTACTTC. Translated: CASSVGSSGRKETQYF.

This chain links TRBV13 with TRBJ1-5; unclear D gene. CDR3 size: 19 residues. The germline CDR1 and CDR2 sequences are PRHDT and FYEKMQ (reference sequence). V was pared by 5 bases and J by 1 base, with 24 bases between. The CDR3 DNA follows: TGTGCCAGCAGCCATGGGGATCCCTTCAAGACGGGCAGCAATCAGCCCCAGCATTTT. The encoded protein is CASSHGDPFKTGSNQPQHF.

The V call is TRBV5-1, the J call TRBJ2-5; D is possibly TRBD2 (6 bases). The DNA end is a closer match to TRBJ2-7, so the J assignment may be wrong. Germline loops: CDR1 SGHRS, CDR2 YFSETQ. The CDR3 has 15 residues. The CDR3 coding sequence is TGCGCCAGCAGCCCCACAAAAGCGGGCTCCTACGAGCAGTACTTC. Translation: CASSPTKAGSYEQYF.

V is TRBV10-3 and J is TRBJ2-7; 13 nucleotides match TRBD2. Trimming cost V 6 bases and J 0 bases; bases outside gene matches: 8. This CDR3 comprises 17 residues. The germline CDR1 and CDR2 sequences are ENHRY and SYGVKD. This CDR3 reads CAIRTGTSGTYSYEQYF. The CDR3, as DNA: TGTGCCATCAGGACCGGGACTAGCGGGACCTACTCCTACGAGCAGTACTTC.

V usage is TRBV4-3 and J usage is TRBJ2-2; possibly TRBD1 for D (6 bases). The CDR3 sequence is 15 residues long. CDR1 is LGHNA and CDR2 is YSLEER in the germline V gene. V shed 1 base and J shed 1 base, with 7 bases lying between them. CDR3 sequence reads: CASSQAGENTGELFF. CDR3 in DNA: TGCGCCAGCAGCCAAGCAGGGGAGAACACCGGGGAGCTGTTTTTT.

This chain's CDR3 is CASSLSDLAGNQPQHF. The CDR3 nucleotides read TGTGCCAGCAGTTTATCGGACTTAGCTGGGAATCAGCCCCAGCATTTT. The chain combines TRBV28 with TRBJ1-5; D is undetermined. Germline loops: CDR1 MDHEN, CDR2 SYDVKM. Trimming took off 1 base at V and 4 bases at J, with 14 bases between the two ends. The CDR3 spans 16 residues.

The genes are TRBV19 and TRBJ2-3; 9 bases are shared with TRBD2. CDR3 length equals 15 residues. CDR1 and CDR2 from the germline V gene are LNHDA and SQIVND (reference sequence). J was trimmed by 7 bases and V by 6 bases; bases with no gene match: 11. The CDR3 region is CASSLSAGGPHTQYF. CDR3 nucleotides: TGTGCCAGTAGCCTTAGCGCGGGAGGGCCCCATACGCAGTATTTT.

This sequence joins TRBV2 and TRBJ2-1, with a tentative D call TRBD1 (5 bases). The ends were cut back, 4 bases at V and 5 bases at J, with 18 bases in the middle. Germline V lookup: CDR1 SNHLY, CDR2 FYNNEI. The length of the CDR3 is 16 residues. In nucleotides, the CDR3 is TGTGCCAGCAGTGCAACAGGCCTCCCCCTAGACAATGAGCAGTTCTTC. This sequence encodes CASSATGLPLDNEQFF.

V usage is TRBV19 and J usage is TRBJ1-5; no clear D gene. Trimming took off 5 bases at V and 7 bases at J, with 12 bases between the two ends. This CDR3 is 13 amino acids long. Germline lookup yields CDR1 LNHDA and CDR2 SQIVND (reference sequence). This CDR3 is CASSEGFGQPQHF. DNA for the CDR3: TGTGCCAGTAGTGAGGGATTCGGGCAGCCCCAGCATTTT.

The rearrangement links TRBV27 to TRBJ1-2, with D maybe TRBD1 (6 bases). Per germline, CDR1 MNHEY and CDR2 SMNVEV (reference sequence). With 2 bases removed from V and 4 bases from J, the gap between germline ends came to 8 bases. The CDR3 sequence is 13 residues long. The DNA of the CDR3 is TGTGCCAGCAGTTTAAGGGGGTTCTATGGCTACACCTTC. The encoded protein is CASSLRGFYGYTF.

In the case of this clone: The same CDR3 can be traced to other DNA sequences in this sample. The chain links TRBV5-1 to TRBJ1-5; 10 bases are a match to TRBD1. Germline loops: CDR1 SGHRS, CDR2 YFSETQ. V lost 4 bases and J lost 5; bases outside the gene matches: 3. The CDR3 loop spans 14 amino acids. The CDR3 DNA reads TGCGCCAGCAGCCTTGGACAGGGGGATCAGCCCCAGCATTTT. Its protein product is CASSLGQGDQPQHF.